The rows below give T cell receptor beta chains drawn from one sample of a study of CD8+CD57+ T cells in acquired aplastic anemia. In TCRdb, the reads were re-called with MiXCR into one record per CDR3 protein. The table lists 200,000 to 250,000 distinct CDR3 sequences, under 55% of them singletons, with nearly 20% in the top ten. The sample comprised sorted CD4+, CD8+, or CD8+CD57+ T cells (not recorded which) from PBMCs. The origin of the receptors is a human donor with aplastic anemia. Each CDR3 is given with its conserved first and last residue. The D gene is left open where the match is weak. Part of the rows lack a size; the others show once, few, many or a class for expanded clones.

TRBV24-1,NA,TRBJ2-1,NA,CATSDPRSYNEQFF,TGTGCCACCAGTGACCCGAGGTCCTACAATGAGCAGTTCTTC
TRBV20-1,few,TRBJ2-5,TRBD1,CSARQSFGQVQETQYF,TGCAGTGCTAGGCAAAGTTTCGGACAGGTCCAAGAGACCCAGTACTTC
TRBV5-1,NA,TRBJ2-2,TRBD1,CASSRAGGVTGELFF,TGCGCCAGCAGCCGAGCAGGGGGCGTTACCGGGGAGCTGTTTTTT
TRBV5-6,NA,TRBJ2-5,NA,CASSSGGGRKCQETQYF,TGTGCCAGCAGCTCTGGGGGGGGGCGCAAGTGTCAAGAGACCCAGTACTTC
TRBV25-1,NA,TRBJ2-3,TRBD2,CASSESLAGLTTDTQYF,TGTGCCAGCAGTGAATCCCTAGCGGGACTTACCACAGATACGCAGTATTTT
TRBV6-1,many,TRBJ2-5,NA,CASTYIETQYF,TGTGCCAGCACCTATATTGAGACCCAGTACTTC
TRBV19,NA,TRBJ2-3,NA,CASKRQANTDTQYF,TGTGCCAGTAAACGACAGGCCAACACAGATACGCAGTATTTT
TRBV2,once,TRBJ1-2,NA,CASSVGVDYGYTF,TGTGCCAGCAGTGTTGGTGTTGACTATGGCTACACCTTC
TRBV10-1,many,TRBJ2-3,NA,CASSGLSGTDTQYF,TGCGCCAGCAGTGGACTGTCGGGCACAGATACGCAGTATTTT
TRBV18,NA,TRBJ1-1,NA,CASSPPSRPNTEAFF,TGTGCCAGCTCACCACCCAGCAGACCGAACACTGAAGCTTTCTTT
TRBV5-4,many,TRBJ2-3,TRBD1,CASSLGGQDSTDTQYF,TGTGCCAGCAGCTTGGGCGGACAGGATAGCACAGATACGCAGTATTTT
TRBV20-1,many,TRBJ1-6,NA,CSAWGGQYNSPLHF,TGCAGTGCTTGGGGGGGGCAGTATAATTCACCCCTCCACTTT
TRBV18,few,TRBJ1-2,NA,CASSPPRLLYGYTF,TGTGCCAGCTCACCACCCCGCTTGCTCTATGGCTACACCTTC
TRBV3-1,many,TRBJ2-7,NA,CASSQTRDPRSYEQYF,TGTGCCAGCAGCCAAACCCGGGATCCCCGGAGTTACGAGCAGTACTTC
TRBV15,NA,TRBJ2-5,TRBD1,CATSTRQGQETQYF,TGTGCCACCAGCACCCGACAGGGACAAGAGACCCAGTACTTC
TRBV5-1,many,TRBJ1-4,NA,CASSLAQIRTGNEKLFF,TGCGCCAGCAGCTTGGCCCAAATCCGGACGGGAAATGAAAAACTGTTTTTT
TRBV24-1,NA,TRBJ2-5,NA,CATSDPGRETQYF,TGTGCCACCAGTGATCCAGGGCGAGAGACCCAGTACTTC
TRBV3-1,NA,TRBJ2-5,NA,CASSPYRAYQETQYF,TGTGCCAGCAGCCCCTATAGGGCCTACCAAGAGACCCAGTACTTC
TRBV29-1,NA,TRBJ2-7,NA,CSVEDGGRYEQYF,TGCAGCGTTGAAGATGGGGGCAGGTACGAGCAGTACTTC
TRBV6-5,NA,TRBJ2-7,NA,CASSPGANYEQYF,TGTGCCAGCAGCCCGGGAGCCAACTACGAGCAGTACTTC
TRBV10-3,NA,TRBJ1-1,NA,CAIGDPSSTDTEAFF,TGTGCCATCGGTGACCCCAGCAGTACCGACACTGAAGCTTTCTTT
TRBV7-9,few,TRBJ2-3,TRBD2,CASSPGTSGVTDTQYF,TGTGCCAGCTCCCCGGGGACTAGCGGGGTCACAGATACGCAGTATTTT
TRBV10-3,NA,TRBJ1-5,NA,CAISESRERQPQHF,TGTGCCATCAGTGAGTCAAGGGAGCGACAGCCCCAGCATTTT
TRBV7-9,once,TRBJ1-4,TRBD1,CASSGTYRDRQATNEKLFF,TGTGCCAGCAGCGGGACATACCGGGACAGACAGGCAACTAATGAAAAACTGTTTTTT
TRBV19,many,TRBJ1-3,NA,CASSITGDRGNTIYF,TGTGCCAGTAGTATCACCGGTGACCGAGGAAACACCATATATTTT
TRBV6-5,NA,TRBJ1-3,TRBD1,CASSLGTDGNTIYF,TGTGCCAGCAGTTTGGGGACAGACGGAAACACCATATATTTT
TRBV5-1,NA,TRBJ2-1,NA,CASSLTLDYNEQFF,TGCGCCAGCAGCTTGACCCTCGACTACAATGAGCAGTTCTTC
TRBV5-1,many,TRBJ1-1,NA,CASSLAPSWGAGGEAFF,TGCGCCAGCAGCTTGGCCCCGAGTTGGGGGGCGGGCGGTGAAGCTTTCTTT
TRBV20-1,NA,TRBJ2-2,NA,CSARKASTGELFF,TGCAGTGCTAGAAAGGCTAGCACCGGGGAGCTGTTTTTT
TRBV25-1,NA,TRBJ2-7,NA,CASSEGRGLSYEQYF,TGTGCCAGCAGTGAGGGACGTGGCCTCTCCTACGAGCAGTACTTC
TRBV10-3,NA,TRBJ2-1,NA,CAISRGVGARSNEQFF,TGTGCCATCAGCAGGGGAGTGGGGGCCCGAAGCAATGAGCAGTTCTTC
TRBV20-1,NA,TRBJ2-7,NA,CSAKGVEGYEQYF,TGCAGTGCTAAGGGGGTGGAGGGGTACGAGCAGTACTTC
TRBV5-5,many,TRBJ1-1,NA,CASSYRSAEAFF,TGTGCCAGCAGCTACAGGAGCGCTGAAGCTTTCTTT
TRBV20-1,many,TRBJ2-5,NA,CSARGGVETQYF,TGCAGTGCTAGGGGCGGGGTAGAGACCCAGTACTTC
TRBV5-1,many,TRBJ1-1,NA,CASSLGPVNTEAFF,TGCGCCAGCAGCTTGGGACCGGTGAACACTGAAGCTTTCTTT
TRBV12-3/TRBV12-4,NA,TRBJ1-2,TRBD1,CASSDRVFGYTF,TGTGCCAGCAGTGACAGGGTTTTTGGCTACACCTTC
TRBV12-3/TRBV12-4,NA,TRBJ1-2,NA,CASRSGQLYGYTF,TGTGCCAGCAGGAGCGGACAGCTCTATGGCTACACCTTC
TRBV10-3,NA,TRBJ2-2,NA,CAIKGDTGELFF,TGTGCCATCAAAGGGGACACCGGGGAGCTGTTTTTT
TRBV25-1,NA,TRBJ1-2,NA,CASSGTRDYGYTF,TGTGCCAGCAGTGGGACCAGGGACTATGGCTACACCTTC
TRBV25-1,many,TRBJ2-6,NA,CASIPRSGIASGANALTF,TGTGCCAGCATTCCCCGGTCAGGGATAGCCTCTGGGGCCAACGCCCTGACTTTC
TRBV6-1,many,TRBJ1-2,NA,CASSEVGQRYGYTF,TGTGCCAGCAGTGAAGTGGGACAACGCTATGGCTACACCTTC
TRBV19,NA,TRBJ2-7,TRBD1,CATRQGASEQYF,TGTGCCACTCGACAGGGGGCGAGCGAGCAGTACTTC